The rows below give T cell receptor beta chains drawn from one sample of a study of graft-versus-host responses after intestinal transplantation. TCRdb keeps only in-frame clones here, not all; method: immunoSEQ multiplex PCR. The table records some 120,000 clones, over 85% of them present only once. The antigens of these receptors remain unknown. Sequenced material: unstimulated CD4+ T cells sorted from spleen or lymph node cells, taken before transplant. Receptor source: a human donor who was the organ donor for an intestinal transplant. CDR3s include the opening cysteine and the closing phenylalanine or tryptophan.

>TRBJ1-4|TRBV29-1
CSVRVWANEKLFF
>TRBJ2-4|TRBV12-5
CASGFVGVGWGNIQYF
>TRBJ2-7|TRBV30
CAWSDIRTSGRANLHEQYF
>TRBJ2-1|TRBV30
CAWRRGRGSYNEQFF
>TRBJ2-4|TRBV21-1
CASSKVGGQGLCDKNIQYF
>TRBJ1-5|TRBV5-6
CASSPGSRQPQHF
>TRBJ2-7|TRBV21-1
CASSNRDREYF
>TRBJ2-7|TRBV18
CASSRGLASYEQYF
>TRBJ1-2|TRBV6-4
CASSVRPIGNYGYTF
>TRBJ2-2|TRBV4-3
CASSQDRGAGELFF
>TRBJ2-2|TRBV6-5
CASRGLAKNTGELFF
>TRBJ1-4|TRBV4-3
CASSQAGTGGSEKLFF
>TRBJ2-5|TRBV11-2
CASSSDPVGTSGNRETQYF
>TRBJ1-2|TRBV2
CASSDGPDYGYTF
>TRBJ2-7|TRBV11-2
CASSLTRVSGNEQYF
>TRBJ2-5|TRBV19
CPRGRGETQYF
>TRBJ1-1|TRBV29-1
CSARTGLNTEAFF
>TRBJ1-1|TRBV19
CASSYVTSEAFF
>TRBJ2-3|TRBV5-1
CASSSGLAGSTDTQYF
>TRBJ2-1|TRBV5-6
CASSPIETSGRLDNEQFF
>TRBJ1-4|TRBV6-5
CASSWTITNEKLFF
>TRBJ1-1|TRBV9
CASSVMDRVNTEAFF
>TRBJ1-2|TRBV28
CASRAGTAYGYTF
>TRBJ2-2|TRBV10-3
CAIKGLPHTGELFF
>TRBJ2-1|TRBV30
CAWSRQVSYNEQFF
>TRBJ2-1|TRBV2
CASSESLAGVNEQFF
>TRBJ2-7|TRBV4-2
CASSLDTGLAGYYEQYF